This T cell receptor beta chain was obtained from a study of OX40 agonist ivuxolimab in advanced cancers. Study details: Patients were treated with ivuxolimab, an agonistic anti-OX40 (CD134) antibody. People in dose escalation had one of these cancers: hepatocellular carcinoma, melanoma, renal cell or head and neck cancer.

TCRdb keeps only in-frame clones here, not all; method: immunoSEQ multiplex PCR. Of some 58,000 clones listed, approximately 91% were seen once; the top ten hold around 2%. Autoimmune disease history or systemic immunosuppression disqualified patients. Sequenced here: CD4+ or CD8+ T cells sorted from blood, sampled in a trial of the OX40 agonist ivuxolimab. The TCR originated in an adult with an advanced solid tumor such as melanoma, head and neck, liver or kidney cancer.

The chain's CDR3 is CASSSTTGDYGYTF. As DNA, the CDR3 is TGTGCCAGCAGCTCAACGACAGGGGACTATGGCTACACCTTC. This chain joins TRBV7-9 and TRBJ1-2; 8 bases are shared with TRBD1. The V and J ends lost 4 bases and 3 bases, in that order; junction bases with no gene match: 4. This CDR3 spans 14 amino acids. The germline CDR1 and CDR2 sequences are SEHNR and FQNEAQ (reference sequence).